This T cell receptor beta chain is drawn from a study of naive CD8 T cells in extremely preterm neonates. The CDR3 loop spans 12 amino acids. Trimming removed 3 bases at V and 5 bases at J, with 4 bases between. Germline CDR1 reads MNHEY; CDR2 reads SMNVEV (reference sequence). Generated by immunoSEQ multiplex PCR, the TCRdb table keeps only in-frame clones and is missing some. In the table there are almost 6,000 clones, around 98% of which are singletons. As to this clone: What it binds is not known.

Overall study findings and caveats: Compared with older groups, preterm CDR3s were shorter, with fewer N additions and less trimming. Compared with all age groups, preterm neonates showed less repertoire richness.

The source of this sequence is a human donor in good health. The chain combines TRBV27 with TRBJ2-2; D unclear. Material for sequencing was naive CD8+ T cells from blood. The CDR3 DNA follows: TGTGCCAGCAGTTTTCAAACCGGGGAGCTGTTTTTT. Its protein is CASSFQTGELFF.